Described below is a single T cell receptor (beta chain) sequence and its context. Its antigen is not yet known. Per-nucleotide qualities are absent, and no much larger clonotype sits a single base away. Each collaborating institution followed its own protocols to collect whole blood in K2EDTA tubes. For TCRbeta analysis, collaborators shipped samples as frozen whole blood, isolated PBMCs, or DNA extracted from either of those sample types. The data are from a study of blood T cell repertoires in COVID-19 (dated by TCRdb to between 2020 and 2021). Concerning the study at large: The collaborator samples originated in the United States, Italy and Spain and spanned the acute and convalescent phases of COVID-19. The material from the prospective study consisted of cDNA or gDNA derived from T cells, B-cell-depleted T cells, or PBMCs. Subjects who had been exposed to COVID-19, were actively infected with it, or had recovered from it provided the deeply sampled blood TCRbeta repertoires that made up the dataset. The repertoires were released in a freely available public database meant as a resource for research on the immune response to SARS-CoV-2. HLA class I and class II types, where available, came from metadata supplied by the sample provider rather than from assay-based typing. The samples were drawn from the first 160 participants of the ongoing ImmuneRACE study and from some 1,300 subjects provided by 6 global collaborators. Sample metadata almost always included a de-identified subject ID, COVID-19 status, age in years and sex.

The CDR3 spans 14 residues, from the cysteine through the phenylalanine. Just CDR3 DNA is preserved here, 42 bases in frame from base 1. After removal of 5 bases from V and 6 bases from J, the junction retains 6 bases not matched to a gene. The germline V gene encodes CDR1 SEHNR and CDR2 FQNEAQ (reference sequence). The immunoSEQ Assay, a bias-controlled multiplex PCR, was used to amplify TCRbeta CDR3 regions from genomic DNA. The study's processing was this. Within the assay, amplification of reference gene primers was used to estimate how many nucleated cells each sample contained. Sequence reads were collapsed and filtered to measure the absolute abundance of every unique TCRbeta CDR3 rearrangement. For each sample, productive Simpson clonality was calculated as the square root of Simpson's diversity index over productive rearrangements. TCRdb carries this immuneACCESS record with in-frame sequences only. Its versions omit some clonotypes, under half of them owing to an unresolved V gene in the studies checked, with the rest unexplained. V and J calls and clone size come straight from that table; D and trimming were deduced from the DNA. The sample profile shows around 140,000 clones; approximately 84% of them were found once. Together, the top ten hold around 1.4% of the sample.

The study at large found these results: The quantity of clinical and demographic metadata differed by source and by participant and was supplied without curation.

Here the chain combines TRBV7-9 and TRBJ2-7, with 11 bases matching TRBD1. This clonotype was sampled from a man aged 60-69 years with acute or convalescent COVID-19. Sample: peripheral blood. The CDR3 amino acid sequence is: CASSKTGTGGEQYF. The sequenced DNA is TGTGCCAGCAGCAAAACCGGGACAGGGGGCGAGCAGTACTTC.